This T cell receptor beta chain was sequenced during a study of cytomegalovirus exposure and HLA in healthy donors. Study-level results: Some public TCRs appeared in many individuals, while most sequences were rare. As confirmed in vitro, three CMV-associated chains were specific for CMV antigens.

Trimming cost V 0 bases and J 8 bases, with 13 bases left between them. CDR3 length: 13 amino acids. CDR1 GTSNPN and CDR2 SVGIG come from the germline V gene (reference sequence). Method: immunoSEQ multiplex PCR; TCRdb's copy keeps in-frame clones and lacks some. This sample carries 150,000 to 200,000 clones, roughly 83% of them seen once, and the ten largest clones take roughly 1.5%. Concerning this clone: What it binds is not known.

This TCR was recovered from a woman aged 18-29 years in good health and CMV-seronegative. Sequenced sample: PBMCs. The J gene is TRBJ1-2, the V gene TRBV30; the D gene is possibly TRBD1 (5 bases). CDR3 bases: TGTGCCTGGAGTGTACAGGAAGGTGAAGGCTACACCTTC. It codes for CAWSVQEGEGYTF.